These 7 T cell receptor beta chains were all obtained from the same sample, sequenced in a study of shared clonotypes between healthy human individuals. CD45RO negativity and positive selection for CCR7 defined naive CD8 cells, a population that excluded terminally differentiated effector memory CD45RA+ cells. The protocol was immunoSEQ multiplex PCR, while the TCRdb copy is restricted to in-frame clones and leaves out a portion. The sample consists of about 1,900,000 clones, about 95% of them appearing once. The specimen sequenced was naive CD8+ T cells sorted from blood. The receptors here all came from a man between 18 and 29 years old in good health.

This sequence joins TRBV10-1 and TRBJ2-2; no reliable D call. V was clipped by 4 bases and J by 7 bases, with 4 bases between them. The V gene's germline CDR1 is WNHNN and CDR2 SYGVQD (reference sequence). The CDR3 length is 11 residues. CDR3 protein: CASSAGGELFF. The CDR3 bases are TGCGCCAGCAGTGCGGGCGGGGAGCTGTTTTTT.

The CDR3: CASSLETNEQYF. The DNA of the CDR3 is TGTGCCAGCAGCTTAGAAACGAACGAGCAGTACTTC. This chain connects TRBV13 to TRBJ2-7; unclear D gene. CDR3 length: 12 residues. The germline V gene encodes CDR1 PRHDT and CDR2 FYEKMQ (reference sequence). V lost 1 base, J lost 5 bases, and 6 bases lay in between.

J is TRBJ2-7 and V is TRBV6-5; 10 nucleotides line up with TRBD1. Losses at the gene ends were 6 bases for V and 2 bases for J; bases not matched to a gene: 4. In germline, CDR1 is MNHEY, CDR2 SVGAGI. The CDR3 length is 14 residues. The CDR3 DNA reads as TGTGCCAGCAGCACCGGGACAGGGGCCTACGAGCAGTACTTC. The encoded protein is CASSTGTGAYEQYF.

The chain recombines TRBV9 with TRBJ1-2; TRBD1 agrees at 9 bases. The CDR3 has 17 residues. Trimming at V came to 3 bases and at J to 2 bases, leaving 11 bases not matched to a gene. CDR1 SGDLS and CDR2 YYNGEE come from the germline V gene. The CDR3 spells CASSANVRTGDNYGYTF. The DNA of the CDR3 is TGTGCCAGCAGCGCGAATGTTAGGACAGGGGACAACTATGGCTACACCTTC.

The chain joins TRBV7-9 to TRBJ1-1, with 7 bases lining up with TRBD1. Germline trimming cut 1 base from V and 6 bases from J; bases unmatched to any gene: 8. Germline V lookup: CDR1 SEHNR, CDR2 FQNEAQ (reference sequence). This CDR3 has 15 residues. The CDR3 bases are TGTGCCAGCAGCTTAGTCGAGGGGGCCAAGGCTGAAGCTTTCTTT. The encoded protein is CASSLVEGAKAEAFF.

The chain links TRBV19 to TRBJ1-1, with TRBD1 identical over 7 bases. V was pared by 5 bases and J by 6 bases, with 6 bases of the junction left unmatched. The germline gives CDR1 LNHDA, CDR2 SQIVND (reference sequence). The CDR3 runs to 13 residues. CDR3 protein: CASSLQGSSEAFF. CDR3 coding DNA: TGTGCCAGTAGTTTACAGGGGAGCTCTGAAGCTTTCTTT.

The V gene is TRBV5-6, the J gene TRBJ1-5; no firm D call. Trimming pared 0 bases from V and 7 bases from J, leaving 14 bases between. CDR1 is SGHDT, CDR2 YYEEEE, per germline. The CDR3 loop spans 15 amino acids. The CDR3 here is CASSLGGGGIQPQHF. CDR3 DNA sequence: TGTGCCAGCAGCTTGGGGGGAGGAGGGATCCAGCCCCAGCATTTT.